The T cell receptor beta chain described here comes from a study of blood T cell repertoires in COVID-19. Study in general: Whether acute or convalescent, the COVID-19 samples came from the United States, Italy and Spain. T cells, B-cell-depleted T cells, or PBMCs supplied cDNA or gDNA.

From germline, CDR1 is SGHVS and CDR2 FQNEAQ. V was cut by 1 base and J by 2 bases, with 11 bases left in between. This CDR3 spans 15 amino acids. The protocol was immunoSEQ multiplex PCR, while the TCRdb copy is restricted to in-frame clones and leaves out a portion. The table has about 34,000 clones, 93% seen once. The sequence was obtained from a human donor in a cohort sampled during active COVID-19. The chain combines TRBV7-8 with TRBJ2-5; perhaps TRBD1 as D (7 bases). Input material: peripheral blood. For the CDR3, the DNA is TGTGCCAGCAGCTTAGACAGGGGAGGTCAAGAGACCCAGTACTTC. It encodes CASSLDRGGQETQYF.